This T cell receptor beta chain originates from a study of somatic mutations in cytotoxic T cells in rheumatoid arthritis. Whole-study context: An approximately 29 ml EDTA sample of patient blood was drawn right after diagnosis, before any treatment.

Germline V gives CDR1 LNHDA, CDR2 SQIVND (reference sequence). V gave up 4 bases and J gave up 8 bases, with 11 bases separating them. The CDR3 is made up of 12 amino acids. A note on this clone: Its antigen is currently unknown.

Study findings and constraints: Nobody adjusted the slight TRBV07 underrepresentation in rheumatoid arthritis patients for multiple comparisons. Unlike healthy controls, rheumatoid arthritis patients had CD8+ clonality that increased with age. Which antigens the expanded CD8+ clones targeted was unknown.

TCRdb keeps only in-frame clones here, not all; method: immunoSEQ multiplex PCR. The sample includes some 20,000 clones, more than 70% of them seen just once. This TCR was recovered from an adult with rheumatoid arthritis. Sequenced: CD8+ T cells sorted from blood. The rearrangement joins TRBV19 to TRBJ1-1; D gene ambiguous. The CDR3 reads CASSTHGMEAFF. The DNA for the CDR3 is TGTGCCAGTAGTACCCACGGGATGGAAGCTTTCTTT.